The rows below give T cell receptor beta chains drawn from one sample of a study of blood T cell repertoires in COVID-19. Measured with immunoSEQ multiplex PCR; TCRdb has only the in-frame clones, and not every one. The sample has approximately 82,000 clones; about 85% are singletons. Sequenced sample: peripheral blood. These receptors all stem from a woman aged 70-85 years with active or convalescent COVID-19. The CDR3 runs from the conserved cysteine through the conserved F or W. The D gene is left open where the match is weak. Clone size is stated in some rows and not others, as once, few, many or a class when expanded.

v_call,d_call,cdr3_length,j_call,clone_size,cdr3_nt,cdr3_aa
TRBV7-2,NA,13,TRBJ2-5,NA,TGTGCCAGCAGCTTTGACAGCCAAGAGACCCAGTACTTC,CASSFDSQETQYF
TRBV5-5,TRBD1,15,TRBJ2-7,NA,TGTGCCAGCAGCTACCAGACAGGGGGTTTCTTGGAGCAGTACTTC,CASSYQTGGFLEQYF
TRBV28,TRBD1,15,TRBJ1-2,NA,TGTGCCAGCACTAGAGGACAGGGAGTGTACTATGGCTACACCTTC,CASTRGQGVYYGYTF
TRBV24-1,NA,16,TRBJ2-3,NA,TGTGCCACCAGTGATGCCGGGTCCTTTAGCACAGATACGCAGTATTTT,CATSDAGSFSTDTQYF
TRBV5-6,TRBD1,16,TRBJ2-7,once,TGTGCCAGCAGCCCGGGGACAGGGGGACGAGCCTACGAGCAGTACTTC,CASSPGTGGRAYEQYF
TRBV12-3/TRBV12-4,TRBD2,13,TRBJ2-5,NA,TGTGCCAGCAGTTTTTGGGGGGGGGAGACCCAGTACTTC,CASSFWGGETQYF
TRBV2,NA,14,TRBJ1-1,few,TGTGCCAGCAGCGGTCGGACAGCTTTTCCTGAAGCTTTCTTT,CASSGRTAFPEAFF
TRBV28,NA,16,TRBJ1-1,few,TGTGCCAGCAGTTTTGTGGGCGACCTCATGAACACTGAAGCTTTCTTT,CASSFVGDLMNTEAFF
TRBV20-1,NA,11,TRBJ2-5,NA,TGCAGTGCTAGAACACAAGAGACCCAGTACTTC,CSARTQETQYF
TRBV19,NA,14,TRBJ1-2,NA,TGTGCCAGTAGTATCGAGGCGGGGGTCTATGGCTACACCTTC,CASSIEAGVYGYTF
TRBV7-6,NA,15,TRBJ1-4,NA,TGTGCCAGCACCGAGGGGGGGCAGGGGAGAGAAAAACTGTTTTTT,CASTEGGQGREKLFF
TRBV19,NA,15,TRBJ2-2,NA,TGTGCCAGTAGTTCCCGACAGGAGAACACCGGGGAGCTGTTTTTT,CASSSRQENTGELFF
TRBV2,TRBD1,13,TRBJ1-2,NA,TGTGCCAGCAGCCGGACAGGTCAGGGGGGCTACACCTTC,CASSRTGQGGYTF
TRBV11-2,NA,13,TRBJ2-7,few,TGTGCCAGCAGCCCCTCGGCGGTATACGAGCAGTACTTC,CASSPSAVYEQYF
TRBV28,TRBD1,15,TRBJ1-5,NA,TGTGCCAGCAGACTCCAGGGGGCGCAAGGACAGCCCCAGCATTTT,CASRLQGAQGQPQHF
TRBV4-1,TRBD1,18,TRBJ2-7,NA,TGCGCCAGCAGTCCGCAGGGGGCTCGGGACAGGGGCCCCTACGAGCAGTACTTC,CASSPQGARDRGPYEQYF
TRBV28,NA,14,TRBJ1-2,NA,TGTGCCAGCAGTCCCACCGACCGGGAGGGGGGCTACACCTTC,CASSPTDREGGYTF
TRBV7-8,NA,14,TRBJ1-1,few,TGTGCCAGCAGCTTAGGGGGACAGAACACTGAAGCTTTCTTT,CASSLGGQNTEAFF
TRBV2,TRBD1,16,TRBJ1-3,NA,TGTGCCAGCAGTGGGGGACAGGGGGCTGCTGGAAACACCATATATTTT,CASSGGQGAAGNTIYF
TRBV5-4,TRBD2,15,TRBJ2-1,NA,TGTGCCAGCAGCTCGAAGCGGGGGGACTACAATGAGCAGTTCTTC,CASSSKRGDYNEQFF
TRBV27,NA,14,TRBJ1-1,NA,TGTGCCAGCAGTTTTAGGGGCGCGGTCACTGAAGCTTTCTTT,CASSFRGAVTEAFF
TRBV5-5,TRBD1,17,TRBJ1-4,few,TGTGCCAGCAGCTCCACGCCTTCGACAGGGACTAATGAAAAACTGTTTTTT,CASSSTPSTGTNEKLFF
TRBV5-4,TRBD1,16,TRBJ1-3,NA,TGTGCCAGCAGCACCTGGACAGGGGGCTCTGGAAACACCATATATTTT,CASSTWTGGSGNTIYF
TRBV27,NA,13,TRBJ1-2,NA,TGTGCCAGCAGTTCCACAGGGAGCTATGGCTACACCTTC,CASSSTGSYGYTF
TRBV7-2,TRBD2,18,TRBJ2-6,few,TGTGCCAGCAGCCCGGGACTAGCGGGGAGCTCTGGGGCCAACGTCCTGACTTTC,CASSPGLAGSSGANVLTF
TRBV7-6,TRBD1,15,TRBJ1-3,NA,TGTGCCAGCAGCTTCGACAGGGGGCCTGGAAACACCATATATTTT,CASSFDRGPGNTIYF
TRBV10-3,NA,15,TRBJ1-1,NA,TGTGCCATCAGTGAGTCGATTGGGCAGGACACTGAAGCTTTCTTT,CAISESIGQDTEAFF
TRBV3-1/TRBV3-2,NA,14,TRBJ1-5,NA,TGTGCCAGCAGCCAAGGTCGGGGCAATCAGCCCCAGCATTTT,CASSQGRGNQPQHF
TRBV19,NA,16,TRBJ2-1,NA,TGTGCCAGTAGTATAATGGCAGGGGTATTAGGCAATGAGCAGTTCTTC,CASSIMAGVLGNEQFF
TRBV9,TRBD1,16,TRBJ2-7,NA,TGTGCCAGCAGCGTAGGGGGGACAGGGGCAAGCTACGAGCAGTACTTC,CASSVGGTGASYEQYF
TRBV28,NA,13,TRBJ1-2,NA,TGTGCCAGCAGTTTCACTTCCCCGAGGGGCTACACCTTC,CASSFTSPRGYTF
TRBV10-3,TRBD1,14,TRBJ1-6,few,TGTGCCATCAGGTCCGGGACAGATAATTCACCCCTCCACTTT,CAIRSGTDNSPLHF
TRBV7-7,TRBD2,15,TRBJ2-5,NA,TGTGCTAGCAGCTTAGATAACGGACTAGGGGAGACCCAGTACTTC,CASSLDNGLGETQYF
TRBV4-2,TRBD1,18,TRBJ1-2,NA,TGTGCCAGCAGCCAAGAATCAGGGGGCGTTTACTCCGACTATGGCTACACCTTC,CASSQESGGVYSDYGYTF
TRBV2,NA,16,TRBJ1-3,once,TGTGCCAGCAGTGTTGGGGCGGGGGCAGCTGGAAACACCATATATTTT,CASSVGAGAAGNTIYF
TRBV7-9,TRBD1,15,TRBJ2-1,NA,TGTGCCAGCAGCCCGTCGGGACAGGGTTTGAATGAGCAGTTCTTC,CASSPSGQGLNEQFF
TRBV4-1,NA,12,TRBJ2-7,NA,TGCGCCAGCAGCCAAGGTCCCGGTGAGCAGTACTTC,CASSQGPGEQYF
TRBV11-2,NA,12,TRBJ1-1,NA,TGTGCCAGCAGCCCGCGGGACACTGAAGCTTTCTTT,CASSPRDTEAFF
TRBV6-5,NA,15,TRBJ1-1,few,TGTGCCAGCAGCCGCTCCGGGGGGGGCTGGGCTGAAGCTTTCTTT,CASSRSGGGWAEAFF
TRBV5-8,TRBD2,15,TRBJ2-7,NA,TGTGCCAGCAGCTTGGGATTGCGGGGGACGGACGAGCAGTACTTC,CASSLGLRGTDEQYF
TRBV15,NA,16,TRBJ1-5,NA,TGTGCCACCAGCAGAGGGGGAGTTAATAGCAATCAGCCCCAGCATTTT,CATSRGGVNSNQPQHF
TRBV7-9,NA,15,TRBJ2-2,NA,TGTGCCAGCAGCCGGACTCAAAAAAACACCGGGGAGCTGTTTTTT,CASSRTQKNTGELFF
TRBV7-9,NA,14,TRBJ1-2,once,TGTGCCAGCAGCTTAACAGCAGGGGAGCGCGGCTACACCTTC,CASSLTAGERGYTF
TRBV3-1/TRBV3-2,TRBD1,15,TRBJ2-5,NA,TGTGCCAGCAGCCAAGATTTCACAGGGGGATTGACCCAGTACTTC,CASSQDFTGGLTQYF
TRBV18,NA,14,TRBJ1-2,few,TGTGCCAGCTCACCAGGCCAGGCGAACTATGGCTACACCTTC,CASSPGQANYGYTF
TRBV19,TRBD1,14,TRBJ1-2,NA,TGTGCCAGTAGTATACAGGGGGCGAACTATGGCTACACCTTC,CASSIQGANYGYTF
TRBV2,TRBD2,16,TRBJ2-1,NA,TGTGCCAGCAGTTCCGGGACTAGCGGGGACAAGGGACGGCAGTTCTTC,CASSSGTSGDKGRQFF
TRBV4-2,NA,13,TRBJ1-2,NA,TGTGCCAGCAGCCAAGGAGACAAGAACGGCTACACCTTC,CASSQGDKNGYTF
TRBV4-1,TRBD2,15,TRBJ2-3,NA,TGCGCCAGCAGCTCAGCCAGCGGGGGCCCAGATACGCAGTATTTT,CASSSASGGPDTQYF
TRBV11-2,TRBD2,16,TRBJ2-7,NA,TGTGCCAGCAGCTTAGATTGGGGCGGGGGCTCCTACGAGCAGTACTTC,CASSLDWGGGSYEQYF